Listed below are T cell receptor beta chains from one sample, sequenced in a study of post-analysis software for immune sequencing data. TCRdb analysed the PCR reads with MiXCR anew, one entry per CDR3 protein. Counted here are 650,000 to 850,000 distinct CDR3 sequences, around 50% occurring once; the ten biggest clones make up about 4.5%. Sequencing was carried out using blood. The origin of the receptors is a girl between 10 and 17 years old with multiple sclerosis. Both conserved end residues are part of each CDR3. The D gene is left open where the match is weak. Size is omitted from some rows. Given values are once, few, many or a class for expanded clones.

D gene,clone size,J gene,V gene,CDR3 DNA,CDR3 protein
.,.,TRBJ2-5,TRBV9,TGTGCCAGCAGCATAACGGTGGGGGAGACCCAGTACTTC,CASSITVGETQYF
.,.,TRBJ2-3,TRBV7-8,TGTGCCAGCAGTCGTGCGCGGCCCCCGGCCACAGATACGCAGTATTTT,CASSRARPPATDTQYF
TRBD1,.,TRBJ1-2,TRBV5-1,TGCGCCAGCACCTTGGATGCAGGGGGCAACTATGGCTACACCTTC,CASTLDAGGNYGYTF
.,.,TRBJ2-3,TRBV5-1,TGCGCCAGCAGCACCCGGAGGGGATTAACCAGCACAGATACGCAGTATTTT,CASSTRRGLTSTDTQYF
.,.,TRBJ2-1,TRBV29-1,TGCAGCGTTGAAGTCGCCGGGACCGCAGCGGATGAGCAGTTCTTC,CSVEVAGTAADEQFF
.,.,TRBJ2-7,TRBV7-9,TGTGCCAGCAGCGAACGGTTCCGACAGTCCGAGCAGTACTTC,CASSERFRQSEQYF
TRBD1,.,TRBJ1-6,TRBV5-5,TGTGCCAGCAGCTTGCCCGGGACAGGGGACAATTCACCCCTCCACTTT,CASSLPGTGDNSPLHF
.,.,TRBJ2-1,TRBV29-1,TGCAGCGTTGTAAAGGCCTACAATGAGCAGTTCTTC,CSVVKAYNEQFF
TRBD1,.,TRBJ2-1,TRBV11-3,TGTGCCAGCAGCTCTGGACAGGGTGACATATACAATGAGCAGTTCTTC,CASSSGQGDIYNEQFF
.,.,TRBJ2-4,TRBV14,TGTGCCAGCAGCCCTACGTTAGCCAAAAACATTCAGTACTTC,CASSPTLAKNIQYF
.,.,TRBJ2-3,TRBV2,TGTGCCAGCAGCAGGGTTGTTGGAGGTACGCAGTATTTT,CASSRVVGGTQYF
TRBD1,few,TRBJ2-4,TRBV12-3/TRBV12-4,TGTGCCAGCAGTAATCCAGGGGGAAAGGCCAAAAACATTCAGTACTTC,CASSNPGGKAKNIQYF
.,once,TRBJ1-1,TRBV10-3,TGTGCCATCAGGGTAACAGGGAGGTTGGCTGAAGCTTTCTTT,CAIRVTGRLAEAFF
TRBD2,.,TRBJ2-3,TRBV7-3,TGTGCCAGCAGGCGGGGGGCCGAAGGTGATACGCAGTATTTT,CASRRGAEGDTQYF
TRBD1,.,TRBJ1-1,TRBV9,TGTGCCAGCAGCCCGGGGACAGGGCACCGCACTGAAGCTTTCTTT,CASSPGTGHRTEAFF
TRBD1,.,TRBJ2-3,TRBV14,TGTGCCAGCAGCTTTTTGACGGGACAGGGGACAGATACGCAGTATTTT,CASSFLTGQGTDTQYF
TRBD2,.,TRBJ2-3,TRBV7-8,TGTGCCAGCAGGAGAGGGACTAGCGGGGGGCGGACAGATACGCAGTATTTT,CASRRGTSGGRTDTQYF